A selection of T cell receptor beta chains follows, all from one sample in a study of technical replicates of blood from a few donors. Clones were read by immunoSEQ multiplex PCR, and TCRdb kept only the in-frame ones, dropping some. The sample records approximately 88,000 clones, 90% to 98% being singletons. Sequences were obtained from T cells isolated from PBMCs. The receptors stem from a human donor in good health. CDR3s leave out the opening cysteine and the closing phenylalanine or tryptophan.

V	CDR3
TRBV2	ASTDRTYEQY
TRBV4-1	ASSLTGNQPQH
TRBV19	ASIRAGMAEPQH
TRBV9	ASSVEAPTEKLF
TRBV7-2	ASSLVPAGGPRETQY
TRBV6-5	ASSYGQLSNYGYT
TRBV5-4	ASSVAGTSSFYTQY
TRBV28	ASSLTGQGEDEQY
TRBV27	ASSPLRNTEAF
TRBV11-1	ASTMGKEGLAYRNEQF
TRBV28	ASSVLGNTIY
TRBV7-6	ASSLATGLAGEEQY
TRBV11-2	ASSVIGSHYEQY
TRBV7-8	ASSPAGFSGNTIY
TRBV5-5	ASSHPTGAPLEQY
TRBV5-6	ASSLEGLAGLYNEQF
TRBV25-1	ASSLDSLGEQF
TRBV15	ATSRLLASETQY
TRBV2	ASSESSFGSTSYEQY
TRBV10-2	ASRTGSGNEQF
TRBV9	ASSFRREGDSSYEQY
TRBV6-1	ASSRHLTEAF
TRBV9	ASSVVGLTTDTQY
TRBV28	ASSSRDMNTEAF
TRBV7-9	ASSSGRYKRDTEAF
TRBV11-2	ASSLVGGPANTGELF
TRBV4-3	ASSETSGSGANVLT
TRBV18	ASSPRQTDRNIQY
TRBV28	ASSLPWRETGELF
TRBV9	ASSGDSATNQPQH
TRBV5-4	ASSWGQGNTIY